One and the same sample provided the 20 T cell receptor beta chains below, sequenced in a study of shared clonotypes between healthy human individuals. Sequenced by immunoSEQ multiplex PCR; TCRdb stores in-frame clones only, minus some. The sample has 330,000 or so clones; less than 75% are singletons. The sequencing input was memory CD4+ T cells sorted from blood. Subset meaning: CD45RA-negative fraction. Every receptor here comes from a man under 40 in good health.

This chain uses TRBV10-1 with TRBJ2-2, with D unresolved. CDR3 size: 14 residues. Germline V gives CDR1 WNHNN, CDR2 SYGVQD (reference sequence). Trimming pared 6 bases from V and 6 bases from J, leaving 14 bases between. The CDR3 is CASSLHSSPGELFF. The CDR3 coding sequence is TGCGCCAGCAGCCTGCATAGTTCTCCCGGGGAGCTGTTTTTT.

V is TRBV2 and J is TRBJ1-1; D is unresolved. The CDR3 covers 13 residues. Germline values: CDR1 SNHLY, CDR2 FYNNEI. Trimming left V 4 bases short and J 5 bases short, with 11 bases between. The CDR3 nucleotides read TGTGCCAGCAGTGGGTCCCCGAGGACTGAAGCTTTCTTT. This translates into CASSGSPRTEAFF.

This clone was counted once. The chain couples TRBV4-1 to TRBJ2-2; D is unclear. The CDR3 is 16 amino acids. CDR1 MGHRA and CDR2 YSYEKL come from the germline V gene. Deletions cut 3 bases from V and 6 bases from J, with 17 bases between. The CDR3 region has the DNA TGCGCCAGCAGCCACAGAGGAGAAGGCAAGGCCGGGGAGCTGTTTTTT. Amino acid sequence: CASSHRGEGKAGELFF.

This clone was counted between two and nine times. CDR3 loop: CASSLSSLSGANVLTF. The CDR3 DNA follows: TGTGCCAGCAGCTTAAGCAGCCTCTCTGGGGCCAACGTCCTGACTTTC. The chain has TRBV11-2 and TRBJ2-6; D unresolved. The V gene's germline CDR1 is SGHAT and CDR2 FQNNGV. Trimming stripped 2 bases from V and 0 bases from J, with 8 bases between. The CDR3 covers 16 residues.

This clone showed up many times. The CDR3 reads CASSQIAGGETGELFF. As DNA, the CDR3 is TGTGCCAGCTCACAGATCGCGGGAGGCGAAACCGGGGAGCTGTTTTTT. This chain uses TRBV18 with TRBJ2-2; 8 bases fit TRBD2. V shed 4 bases and J 5 bases; nucleotides not matched to a gene: 9. Germline V gene lookup returns CDR1 KGHSH and CDR2 LQKENI. The CDR3 totals 16 residues.

The chain has TRBV7-2 and TRBJ1-1; TRBD1 aligns across 7 bases. Unmatched junction bases numbered 10, after V lost 4 bases and J lost 5 bases. CDR3 length: 15 residues. Germline V lookup: CDR1 SGHTA, CDR2 FQGNSA. The DNA of the CDR3 is TGTGCCAGCAGCTCGACAATGACAGGGTTAACTGAAGCTTTCTTT. This translates into CASSSTMTGLTEAFF. The entire variable domain, with the rest obtained from reference TRBV7-2 and TRBJ1-1, is as follows: GAGVSQSPSNKVTEKGKDVELRCDPISGHTALYWYRQSLGQGLEFLIYFQGNSAPDKSGLPSDRFSAERTGGSVSTLTIQRTQQEDSAVYLCASSSTMTGLTEAFFGQGTRLTVV.

This clone appeared once. This chain uses TRBV19 with TRBJ2-7, with 15 bases identical to TRBD2. V lost 6 bases to trimming and J lost 5 bases; unmatched junction nucleotides: 2. The CDR3 contains 14 residues. CDR1 LNHDA and CDR2 SQIVND come from the germline V gene (reference sequence). CDR3 amino acids: CASRGLAGGHEQYF. CDR3 sequence (DNA): TGTGCCAGTAGAGGACTAGCGGGAGGGCACGAGCAGTACTTC.

CDR3 protein: CASSQEGGNYNEQFF. The CDR3 DNA sequence: TGTGCCAGCAGCCAAGAAGGAGGCAACTACAATGAGCAGTTCTTC. This sequence joins TRBV4-2 and TRBJ2-1, with a tentative D call TRBD2 (5 bases). V dropped 0 bases and J dropped 3 bases, with 9 bases sitting between them. The CDR3 covers 15 residues. Germline V CDR1 and CDR2: LGHNA, YNFKEQ.

The chain links TRBV5-6 to TRBJ1-1, with D hard to call. The V end was cut by 4 bases, the J end by 5 bases, with 21 bases between. Germline V gives CDR1 SGHDT, CDR2 YYEEEE. The CDR3 is 16 amino acids. DNA of the CDR3: TGTGCCAGCAGCCCGATTGGAGCCCCCGTCGGGACTGAAGCTTTCTTT. It encodes CASSPIGAPVGTEAFF.

The rearrangement links TRBV5-1 to TRBJ2-7, with D tentatively TRBD2 (6 bases). Germline V gives CDR1 SGHRS, CDR2 YFSETQ. This CDR3 is built from 18 residues. V dropped 4 bases and J dropped 4 bases, with 27 bases sitting between them. This CDR3 is CASSQPGLGDQWLYEQYF. The DNA of the CDR3 is TGCGCCAGCAGCCAACCGGGACTTGGGGACCAGTGGTTGTACGAGCAGTACTTC.

This sequence joins TRBV5-4 and TRBJ1-3, with 7 positions matching TRBD1. V dropped 2 bases and J dropped 0; count of bases not matched to a gene: 5. Germline assignment: CDR1 SGHNT and CDR2 YYREEE (reference sequence). The CDR3 has 16 residues. Here the CDR3 reads CASSLDRANSGNTIYF. The CDR3 nucleotides are TGTGCCAGCAGCTTAGACAGGGCCAACTCTGGAAACACCATATATTTT.

The rearrangement joins TRBV20-1 to TRBJ2-5, with unresolved D. The CDR3 has 10 residues. Trimming left V 3 bases short and J 4 bases short, with 3 bases between. Germline-derived CDR1 and CDR2 are DFQATT and SNEGSKA (reference sequence). The CDR3: CSASSETQYF. The CDR3 nucleotides are TGCAGTGCTAGTTCAGAGACCCAGTACTTC.

This chain connects TRBV30 to TRBJ2-7, with D possibly being TRBD2 (7 bases). This CDR3 comprises 12 residues. Germline CDR1 and CDR2: GTSNPN and SVGIG (reference sequence). The V end lost 5 bases, the J end lost 3 bases, and 11 bases lay between the germline ends. The CDR3 sequence is CAWGGAFYEQYF. CDR3 DNA sequence: TGTGCCTGGGGGGGGGCGTTCTACGAGCAGTACTTC.

The genes are TRBV29-1 and TRBJ2-3; D remains unclear. V dropped 4 bases and J dropped 3 bases, with 8 bases sitting between them. The CDR3 covers 12 residues. Per the germline V gene, CDR1 is SQVTM and CDR2 is ANQGSEA. DNA for the CDR3: TGCAGCGTTGTACCCCCGACAGATACGCAGTATTTT. It encodes CSVVPPTDTQYF.

The genes are TRBV7-8 and TRBJ1-4; D perhaps matches TRBD1 (6 bases). Germline V CDR1 and CDR2: SGHVS, FQNEAQ. Trimming stripped 0 bases from V and 6 bases from J, with 8 bases between. The CDR3 runs 14 residues. This CDR3 reads CASSLARQDEKLFF. DNA for the CDR3: TGTGCCAGCAGCTTAGCGCGACAGGATGAAAAACTGTTTTTT.

V is TRBV7-8 and J is TRBJ1-3; no definite D call. Germline V lookup: CDR1 SGHVS, CDR2 FQNEAQ. The CDR3 sequence is 15 residues long. Trimming left V 5 bases short and J 4 bases short, with 15 bases between. In DNA, the CDR3 is TGTGCCAGCAGCCTTCTTCGGGGAGGGGGAAACACCATATATTTT. Its translation: CASSLLRGGGNTIYF. Variable domain in full (rest from reference TRBV7-8 and TRBJ1-3): GAGVSQSPRYKVAKRGQDVALRCDPISGHVSLFWYQQALGQGPEFLTYFQNEAQLDKSGLPSDRFFAERPEGSVSTLKIQRTQQEDSAVYLCASSLLRGGGNTIYFGEGSWLTVV.

The gene calls are TRBV28 and TRBJ2-7; 7 bases agree with TRBD1. This CDR3 spans 13 amino acids. The V gene's germline CDR1 is MDHEN and CDR2 SYDVKM. V lost 10 bases, J lost 3 bases, and 9 bases stayed unmatched. The CDR3 sequence: CATHRDSLYEQYF. In DNA form, the CDR3 reads TGTGCCACTCATAGGGACAGTCTCTACGAGCAGTACTTC. Full variable domain (rest looked up from reference TRBV28 and TRBJ2-7): DVKVTQSSRYLVKRTGEKVFLECVQDMDHENMFWYRQDPGLGLRLIYFSYDVKMKEKGDIPEGYSVSREKKERFSLILESASTNQTSMYLCATHRDSLYEQYFGPGTRLTVT.

In DNA form, the CDR3 reads TGTGCCAGCAGCCGGAGCGGGAGCACAGATACGCAGTATTTT. Translating gives CASSRSGSTDTQYF. This rearrangement joins TRBV5-5 to TRBJ2-3; D is possibly TRBD2 (6 bases). CDR1 is SGHKS, CDR2 YYEKEE, per germline (reference sequence). Trimming removed 4 bases at V and 0 bases at J, with 9 bases between. This CDR3 has 14 amino acids.

This clone has just a few counts. The chain joins TRBV5-1 to TRBJ1-2; D may be TRBD1 (5 bases). CDR3 size: 12 residues. The germline CDR1 and CDR2 sequences are SGHRS and YFSETQ. The germline V and J ends were trimmed by 4 bases and 8 bases, with 12 bases remaining between them. In DNA form, the CDR3 reads TGCGCCAGCAGCCAGGACAAGGCAGGCTACACCTTC. Translating it yields CASSQDKAGYTF.

In this sample, this clone turned up once. V gene TRBV5-5 combines with J gene TRBJ2-1; TRBD2 matches at 12 bases. Germline-derived CDR1 and CDR2 are SGHKS and YYEKEE (reference sequence). The trim removed 4 bases at V and 8 bases at J, leaving 7 bases unmatched. CDR3 length: 15 residues. CDR3 residues: CASSPRLAGEDEQFF. The CDR3 DNA is TGTGCCAGCAGCCCGAGACTAGCGGGAGAGGATGAGCAGTTCTTC.